The subject of this entry is one T cell receptor (beta chain). The antigen is unknown. This record belongs to a study of PD-L1 blockade in urothelial cancer. Background on the study: At 6 weeks and at 3 weeks (second dose) after treatment start, blood was analyzed.

The CDR3 is made up of 13 amino acids. Trimming pared 4 bases from V and 5 bases from J, leaving 11 bases between. In germline, CDR1 is LNHDA, CDR2 SQIVND (reference sequence). Broader study findings: Better survival was forecast by a pretreatment blood TCR clonality below the median.

Libraries were prepared by immunoSEQ multiplex PCR; TCRdb keeps only in-frame clonotypes and omits some of them. The table lists 35,000 to 45,000 clones, approximately 92% of them singletons. Sequencing was performed on PBMCs, taken around atezolizumab (anti-PD-L1) treatment. The receptor was derived from a man between 65 and 85 years old with urothelial cancer. This rearrangement joins TRBV19 to TRBJ1-1; no clear D gene. The CDR3 spells CASSKSFRTEAFF. The DNA of the CDR3 is TGTGCCAGTAGTAAGTCGTTCAGGACTGAAGCTTTCTTT.